These T cell receptor beta chains were read from a single sample in a study of blood T cell repertoires in COVID-19. Libraries were prepared by immunoSEQ multiplex PCR; TCRdb keeps only in-frame clonotypes and omits some of them. The top ten clones hold around 0.53% of a sample with approximately 190,000 clones, around nine tenths of them seen once. Specimen: peripheral blood. These receptors all come from a middle-aged man with acute or convalescent COVID-19. CDR3s include the opening cysteine and the closing phenylalanine or tryptophan. The order of the fields is clone size, V gene, CDR3 length, J gene, CDR3 protein. The size field is filled for only some rows; it gives once, few, many or a size class.

abundance: NA; v_gene: TRBV7-3; len: 16; j_gene: TRBJ1-2; CDR3aa: CASSPDPGRRYYGYTF
abundance: NA; v_gene: TRBV28; len: 16; j_gene: TRBJ1-4; CDR3aa: CASSSPGTGNGEKLFF
abundance: NA; v_gene: TRBV11-2; len: 14; j_gene: TRBJ2-7; CDR3aa: CASSLEGGTYEQYF
abundance: NA; v_gene: TRBV28; len: 17; j_gene: TRBJ1-5; CDR3aa: CASSSGPGQGGNQPQHF
abundance: few; v_gene: TRBV28; len: 16; j_gene: TRBJ2-2; CDR3aa: CASSSPRDFRGGELFF
abundance: NA; v_gene: TRBV28; len: 14; j_gene: TRBJ1-5; CDR3aa: CASNTGAGNQPQHF
abundance: NA; v_gene: TRBV5-5; len: 15; j_gene: TRBJ2-5; CDR3aa: CASSGGPGGKETQYF
abundance: NA; v_gene: TRBV30; len: 14; j_gene: TRBJ2-7; CDR3aa: CAWSNRGRTYEQYF
abundance: NA; v_gene: TRBV4-2; len: 17; j_gene: TRBJ2-3; CDR3aa: CASSQDLERGVTDTQYF
abundance: NA; v_gene: TRBV23-1; len: 15; j_gene: TRBJ2-7; CDR3aa: CASSHPRQGRFEQYF
abundance: once; v_gene: TRBV5-6; len: 17; j_gene: TRBJ1-6; CDR3aa: CASSHPPTGAYNSPLHF
abundance: once; v_gene: TRBV6-1; len: 14; j_gene: TRBJ1-2; CDR3aa: CASSEAPWGDGYTF
abundance: NA; v_gene: TRBV14; len: 19; j_gene: TRBJ1-5; CDR3aa: CASSQVISKTTFCNQPQHF
abundance: once; v_gene: TRBV6-1; len: 15; j_gene: TRBJ1-4; CDR3aa: CASLSGQGIDEKLFF
abundance: NA; v_gene: TRBV5-6; len: 16; j_gene: TRBJ1-2; CDR3aa: CASSLEWGGRAYGYTF
abundance: once; v_gene: TRBV25-1; len: 16; j_gene: TRBJ2-2; CDR3aa: CASRVAGGGNTGELFF
abundance: NA; v_gene: TRBV7-2; len: 16; j_gene: TRBJ1-3; CDR3aa: CASVLGAHSSGNTIYF
abundance: NA; v_gene: TRBV6-6; len: 13; j_gene: TRBJ1-6; CDR3aa: CASSLTGSTPLHF
abundance: NA; v_gene: TRBV27; len: 15; j_gene: TRBJ2-3; CDR3aa: CASSSGLYSTDTQYF
abundance: NA; v_gene: TRBV28; len: 15; j_gene: TRBJ1-2; CDR3aa: CASRSGGARPGGYTF
abundance: NA; v_gene: TRBV5-5; len: 15; j_gene: TRBJ1-1; CDR3aa: CASSFDRRANTEAFF
abundance: NA; v_gene: TRBV7-6; len: 15; j_gene: TRBJ2-1; CDR3aa: CASSASSGSYNEQFF
abundance: NA; v_gene: TRBV7-2; len: 13; j_gene: TRBJ2-1; CDR3aa: CASSSLVKDEQFF
abundance: NA; v_gene: TRBV9; len: 17; j_gene: TRBJ1-2; CDR3aa: CASSVGGKVTVGNGYTF
abundance: NA; v_gene: TRBV4-1; len: 14; j_gene: TRBJ2-1; CDR3aa: CASSQAFGANEQFF
abundance: NA; v_gene: TRBV11-2; len: 16; j_gene: TRBJ2-1; CDR3aa: CASSLLLAGAYNEQFF
abundance: NA; v_gene: TRBV9; len: 14; j_gene: TRBJ1-5; CDR3aa: CASSPAGMNQPQHF
abundance: NA; v_gene: TRBV5-1; len: 12; j_gene: TRBJ1-1; CDR3aa: CASSLGEAEAFF
abundance: NA; v_gene: TRBV6-5; len: 14; j_gene: TRBJ2-1; CDR3aa: CASSSGGPGNEQFF
abundance: NA; v_gene: TRBV7-2; len: 15; j_gene: TRBJ1-6; CDR3aa: CASRARTDYNSPLHF
abundance: NA; v_gene: TRBV9; len: 16; j_gene: TRBJ1-6; CDR3aa: CASSVGDRGSNSPLHF
abundance: NA; v_gene: TRBV19; len: 16; j_gene: TRBJ1-3; CDR3aa: CASRSLEGHSGNTIYF
abundance: NA; v_gene: TRBV2; len: 16; j_gene: TRBJ2-2; CDR3aa: CASGVQEARIGGELFF